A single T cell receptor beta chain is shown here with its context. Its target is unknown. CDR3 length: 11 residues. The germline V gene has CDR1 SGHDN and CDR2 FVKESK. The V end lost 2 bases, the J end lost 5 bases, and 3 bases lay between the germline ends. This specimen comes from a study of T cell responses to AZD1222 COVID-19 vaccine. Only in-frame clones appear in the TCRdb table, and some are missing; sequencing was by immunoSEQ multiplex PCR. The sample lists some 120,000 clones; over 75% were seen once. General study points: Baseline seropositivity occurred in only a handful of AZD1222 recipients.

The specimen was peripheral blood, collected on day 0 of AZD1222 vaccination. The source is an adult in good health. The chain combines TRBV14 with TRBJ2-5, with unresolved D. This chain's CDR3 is CASSQRETQYF. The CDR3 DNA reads TGTGCCAGCAGCCAACGGGAGACCCAGTACTTC.